The rows below give T cell receptor beta chains drawn from one sample of a study of OX40 agonist ivuxolimab in advanced cancers. Sequencing was performed with immunoSEQ multiplex PCR; in TCRdb, only in-frame clones are kept and a portion is missing. The sample shows 72,000 or so clones, about 85% of them seen only once. The sample here was CD4+ or CD8+ T cells sorted from blood, taken in a trial of the OX40 agonist ivuxolimab. All receptors derive from an adult with an advanced solid tumor such as melanoma, head and neck, liver or kidney cancer. Both conserved end residues are part of each CDR3. The D gene is left open where the match is weak. A row's size may be missing; if present it is once, few, many or a size class.

TRBJ1-5	TRBV5-8	-	-	CASSSGVATAGQPQHF	TGTGCCAGCAGCTCGGGGGTCGCGACAGCGGGGCAGCCCCAGCATTTT
TRBJ1-1	TRBV28	once	-	CASSSNIEAFF	TGTGCCAGCAGTTCTAACATTGAAGCTTTCTTT
TRBJ1-5	TRBV27	-	TRBD1	CASSSSRDREPQHF	TGTGCCAGCAGTTCGTCCCGGGACAGGGAGCCCCAGCATTTT
TRBJ1-2	TRBV2	-	-	CASSGQNYGYTF	TGTGCCAGCAGTGGTCAGAACTATGGCTACACCTTC
TRBJ2-1	TRBV6-5	-	-	CASRFGAGEQFF	TGTGCCAGCAGATTCGGGGCCGGTGAGCAGTTCTTC
TRBJ1-5	TRBV6-4	-	-	CASSDPPEAGLGDSNQPQHF	TGTGCCAGCAGTGACCCGCCCGAGGCAGGGTTGGGAGATAGCAATCAGCCCCAGCATTTT
TRBJ2-1	TRBV30	-	-	CAWGGQYNEQFF	TGTGCCTGGGGGGGGCAGTACAATGAGCAGTTCTTC
TRBJ2-2	TRBV2	-	-	CASSGQETNTGELFF	TGTGCCAGCAGTGGACAGGAAACAAACACCGGGGAGCTGTTTTTT
TRBJ1-5	TRBV7-3	once	-	CASSLNPLGPQHF	TGTGCCAGCAGCTTAAACCCCCTTGGACCCCAGCATTTT
TRBJ2-5	TRBV5-1	once	-	CASSYTGRETQYF	TGCGCCAGCAGTTATACCGGGAGAGAGACCCAGTACTTC
TRBJ2-5	TRBV9	-	-	CASSVAAGTFQETQYF	TGTGCCAGCAGCGTAGCTGCGGGGACGTTCCAAGAGACCCAGTACTTC
TRBJ1-1	TRBV14	-	-	CASSRNRVGTEAFF	TGTGCCAGCAGCCGCAACAGGGTCGGCACTGAAGCTTTCTTT
TRBJ1-4	TRBV5-6	-	TRBD1	CASSFEGQGFEKLFF	TGTGCCAGCAGCTTTGAGGGACAGGGTTTTGAAAAACTGTTTTTT
TRBJ2-6	TRBV27	-	-	CASSEVNSGANVLTF	TGTGCCAGCTCGGAAGTTAACTCTGGGGCCAACGTCCTGACTTTC
TRBJ1-1	TRBV29-1	-	-	CSVARAGITEAFF	TGCAGCGTTGCTCGGGCGGGGATCACTGAAGCTTTCTTT
TRBJ1-2	TRBV9	-	TRBD1	CASSPRSGTGTYGYTF	TGTGCCAGCAGCCCAAGATCCGGGACAGGGACCTATGGCTACACCTTC
TRBJ2-7	TRBV2	-	TRBD1	CASSGTGVSGEQYF	TGTGCCAGCAGCGGGACAGGCGTCTCCGGGGAGCAGTACTTC
TRBJ1-5	TRBV19	-	-	CASNPGTNQPQHF	TGTGCCAGTAACCCAGGGACCAATCAGCCCCAGCATTTT
TRBJ2-7	TRBV6-4	-	TRBD1	CANPGQGLYEQYF	TGTGCCAACCCGGGACAGGGTCTCTACGAGCAGTACTTC
TRBJ1-5	TRBV19	few	-	CASSRGLSNQPQHF	TGTGCCAGTAGTAGGGGACTTAGCAATCAGCCCCAGCATTTT
TRBJ2-6	TRBV11-2	-	-	CASSTGRANVLTF	TGTGCCAGCAGCACCGGAAGGGCCAACGTCCTGACTTTC
TRBJ1-2	TRBV14	-	-	CASSPRQRGYGYTF	TGTGCCAGCAGCCCTCGACAGCGGGGCTATGGCTACACCTTC
TRBJ1-1	TRBV9	-	TRBD1	CASSDSTGEDLNTEAFF	TGTGCCAGCAGCGACTCGACAGGGGAGGACCTGAACACTGAAGCTTTCTTT
TRBJ2-4	TRBV30	-	-	CAWSRPRYKNIQYF	TGTGCCTGGAGTCGCCCCCGCTATAAAAACATTCAGTACTTC
TRBJ2-3	TRBV5-1	-	TRBD2	CASSLVAGSTDTQYF	TGCGCCAGCAGCTTGGTAGCGGGGAGCACAGATACGCAGTATTTT
TRBJ2-7	TRBV9	once	-	CASSPRGVGIREQYF	TGTGCCAGCAGCCCCCGAGGGGTGGGAATACGGGAGCAGTACTTC